Presented here are 8 T cell receptor beta chains from one specimen sequenced in a study of T cell changes during pregnancy in multiple sclerosis (dated by TCRdb to the late 2010s). Receptors were amplified or captured by the immunoSEQ multiplex PCR assay. TCRdb retrieved this table from immuneACCESS and kept in-frame rearrangements only. Not all clones are present; in checked studies, unresolved V genes account for under half, and no reason is known for the remainder. In all, the sample holds 40,000 or so clones, and roughly 90% of those were seen once. Around 6% of the sample comes from the top ten. The material was CD8+ T cells from peripheral blood mononuclear cells, obtained in the third trimester of pregnancy. These TCRs come from a female donor with multiple sclerosis, enrolled in a pregnancy study.

V is TRBV18 and J is TRBJ2-1; 8 bases line up with TRBD1. The CDR3 length is 16 residues. In germline, CDR1 is KGHSH, CDR2 LQKENI. Losses at the gene ends were 2 bases for V and 9 bases for J; bases not matched to a gene: 12. The CDR3 DNA is TGTGCCAGCTCACCAACAGGACAGGGCTGGGAGATTGAGCAGTTCTTC. The encoded protein is CASSPTGQGWEIEQFF.

This clone was observed a few times. Germline and junction disagree at one end, which may indicate a read error. The genes are TRBV5-3 and TRBJ2-2, with D possibly matching TRBD2 (5 bases). TRBV5-3 carries the ORF label, with uncertain function. CDR3 length: 15 residues. The CDR3 DNA sequence: TGCGCCAGCAGCCAATATGAGGGAAGCACCGGGGAGCTGTTTTTT. Protein sequence: CASSQYEGSTGELFF.

The chain combines TRBV30 with TRBJ2-1; 13 bases fit TRBD2. Germline V gives CDR1 GTSNPN, CDR2 SVGIG (reference sequence). The CDR3 spans 15 residues. V was pared by 3 bases and J by 6 bases, with 5 bases of the junction left unmatched. CDR3 sequence: CAWRLLAGGPNEQFF. CDR3 bases: TGTGCCTGGAGATTACTAGCGGGAGGGCCCAATGAGCAGTTCTTC.

This sequence joins TRBV4-1 and TRBJ2-5; the D gene is possibly TRBD2 (5 bases). This CDR3 is built from 13 residues. Germline V CDR1 and CDR2: MGHRA, YSYEKL. V was shortened by 3 bases and J by 2 bases, with 7 bases between the two germline ends. The CDR3 DNA reads as TGCGCCAGCAGCCATGAGCGGCAAGAGACCCAGTACTTC. Its translation is CASSHERQETQYF.

The chain is built from TRBV18 and TRBJ2-3; a possible D gene is TRBD2 (5 bases). Trimming took off 3 bases at V and 2 bases at J, with 12 bases between the two ends. Germline CDR1 KGHSH, CDR2 LQKENI. The CDR3 runs to 15 residues. The CDR3 region is CASSPKKRDTDTQYF. DNA of the CDR3: TGTGCCAGCTCACCGAAGAAGAGGGACACAGATACGCAGTATTTT.

The chain joins TRBV6-4 to TRBJ2-7; tentatively, D is TRBD2 (5 bases). V lost 5 bases and J lost 0, with 14 bases in between. CDR3 length: 15 amino acids. The germline CDR1 and CDR2 sequences are MRHNA and SNTAGT. The CDR3 reads CASSSDPEGSYEQYF. As DNA, the CDR3 is TGTGCCAGCAGTTCAGACCCAGAGGGCTCCTACGAGCAGTACTTC.

This sequence joins TRBV6-5 and TRBJ2-7, with 11 bases matching TRBD2. Germline CDR1 reads MNHEY; CDR2 reads SVGAGI. The CDR3 loop spans 15 amino acids. The J segment lost 2 bases and the V segment lost 0 bases, leaving 0 bases of the junction unmatched. The CDR3 reads CASSYSTSGTYEQYF. CDR3 in DNA: TGTGCCAGCAGTTACTCGACTAGCGGGACCTACGAGCAGTACTTC.

V and J are TRBV29-1 and TRBJ2-1; 11 nucleotides line up with TRBD2. The V segment lost 3 bases and the J segment 5 bases; nucleotides outside the gene matches: 6. Per the germline V gene, CDR1 is SQVTM and CDR2 is ANQGSEA. CDR3 size: 15 residues. DNA of the CDR3: TGCAGCGTTGACGGAACTAGCGGGAGTAACAATGAGCAGTTCTTC. This encodes CSVDGTSGSNNEQFF.